What follows are 25 T cell receptor beta chains derived from one specimen sequenced in a study of prognosis after radiotherapy for stage I lung cancer. The study amplified the TCR beta CDR3 region from genomic DNA. This amplification was carried out by two rounds of multiplex PCR. TRBV and TRBJ genes each had their own specific primers in first-round PCR. MiXCR, applied by TCRdb to the multiplex PCR reads, yields one record per CDR3 protein. The sample yields roughly 30,000 distinct CDR3 sequences, around 38% seen once. Sample: PBMCs, taken before or after stereotactic body radiation therapy (not recorded which). These receptor sequences come from a donor over 45 with non-small cell lung cancer.

This clonotype was detected many times. J is TRBJ2-7 and V is TRBV20-1; 8 bases line up with TRBD1. The CDR3 runs to 14 residues. Trimming removed 5 bases from V and 2 bases from J; junction bases left unmatched: 8. Germline assignment: CDR1 DFQATT and CDR2 SNEGSKA (reference sequence). The CDR3 here is CSAGRDRSPYEQYF. As DNA, the CDR3 is TGCAGTGCTGGACGGGACAGGAGCCCCTACGAGCAGTACTTC.

This clonotype was recorded at least ten times. The chain joins TRBV5-1 to TRBJ2-5; perhaps TRBD2 as D (5 bases). V was shortened by 6 bases and J by 2 bases, with 17 bases between the two germline ends. CDR1 is SGHRS, CDR2 YFSETQ, per germline. The CDR3 length is 15 residues. This CDR3 is CASTLGAAAQETQYF. CDR3 nucleotide sequence: TGCGCCAGCACCCTAGGAGCGGCTGCTCAAGAGACCCAGTACTTC.

On this clonotype: A much larger clone sits a single nucleotide away, making a read error possible. The rearrangement links TRBV6-2 or TRBV6-3 to TRBJ1-4; TRBD1 matches at 7 bases. The CDR3 runs to 18 residues. The germline V gene has CDR1 MNHEY and CDR2 SVGEGT. The trim removed 0 bases at V and 7 bases at J, leaving 14 bases unmatched. The CDR3 DNA reads as TGTGCCAGCAGTTACTCAGGACAGGTGGCCGAACGGAGTGAAAAACTGTTTTTT. As protein: CASSYSGQVAERSEKLFF.

The chain employs TRBV6-2 or TRBV6-3 and TRBJ1-6; D gene uncertain. CDR1 and CDR2 (germline): MNHEY, SVGEGT. The length of the CDR3 is 11 residues. Trimming cost V 5 bases and J 9 bases, with 5 bases left between them. CDR3 sequence (DNA): TGTGCCAGCAGTGAAGTTTCACCCCTCCACTTT. Translated: CASSEVSPLHF.

Ten or more counts support this clonotype. This chain joins TRBV6-4 and TRBJ2-7; D unclear. V was trimmed by 6 bases and J by 1 base, leaving 13 bases between them. Germline values: CDR1 MRHNA, CDR2 SNTAGT. This CDR3 contains 14 residues. CDR3 DNA sequence: TGTGCCAGCAGCATTTACGGGTCGTCCTACGAGCAGTACTTC. Amino acid sequence: CASSIYGSSYEQYF.

This clonotype was observed many times. The chain uses TRBV12-3 or TRBV12-4 and TRBJ1-3; a possible D gene is TRBD1 (5 bases). The CDR3 contains 17 residues. V lost 8 bases and J lost 3, with 23 bases in between. The CDR3 sequence: CASSIVWDQVYGNTIYF. CDR3 nucleotides: TGTGCCAGCTCCATTGTATGGGACCAGGTCTATGGAAACACCATATATTTT.

Concerning this clonotype itself: Its ends do not fully match the called genes, so a read error is possible. V usage is TRBV2 and J usage is TRBJ1-2; D possibly corresponds to TRBD1 (5 bases). The CDR3 has 11 amino acids. CDR1 is SNHLY and CDR2 is FYNNEI in the germline V gene. The CDR3 sequence: CASSEGGRVPF. CDR3 DNA sequence: TGTGCCAGCAGTGAAGGTGGCAGGGTCCCCTTT.

Concerning this clonotype itself: This clone may be a read error of a much larger clone one base away. CDR3 in amino acids: CSASPGGGLEQYF. CDR3 DNA sequence: TGCAGTGCCTCCCCGGGGGGGGGTCTCGAGCAGTACTTC. The chain recombines TRBV20-1 with TRBJ2-7; TRBD2 agrees at 8 bases. After removal of 6 bases from V and 6 bases from J, the junction contained 10 bases not matched to a gene. The V gene's germline CDR1 is DFQATT and CDR2 SNEGSKA (reference sequence). The CDR3 is made up of 13 amino acids.

Regarding this clonotype: The germline gene is not matched at one end of the junction; a read error may be the cause. The chain links TRBV10-2 to TRBJ1-6; D remains ambiguous. The CDR3 has 13 residues. CDR1 is WSHSY, CDR2 SAAADI, per germline. CDR3: CDSSESNHSPLHF. In nucleotides, the CDR3 is TGCGACAGCAGTGAGTCGAACCACTCACCCCTCCACTTT.

This clonotype was seen repeatedly, ten times or more. The V call is TRBV11-2, the J call TRBJ2-7; 11 nucleotides match TRBD1. V lost 3 bases and J lost 3; bases outside the gene matches: 4. The V gene's germline CDR1 is SGHAT and CDR2 FQNNGV. The CDR3 loop spans 15 amino acids. CDR3 sequence (DNA): TGTGCCAGCAGCTTTAAAGGGACAGGGGGCTACGAGCAGTACTTC. It encodes CASSFKGTGGYEQYF.

Ten or more counts support this clonotype. The chain has TRBV28 and TRBJ2-2; D possibly corresponds to TRBD1 (6 bases). The CDR3 extends over 15 amino acids. Between the trimmed V and J ends, which lost 8 bases and 5 bases, there was a span of 18 bases. The V gene's germline CDR1 is MDHEN and CDR2 SYDVKM. Written as DNA, the CDR3 is TGTGCCAGCCATCCGGTCACAGGGAAAACCGGGGAGCTGTTTTTT. It specifies CASHPVTGKTGELFF.

This clonotype was detected ten times or more. V is TRBV20-1 and J is TRBJ1-1; D call uncertain. In germline, CDR1 is DFQATT, CDR2 SNEGSKA (reference sequence). The CDR3 runs 14 residues. V was trimmed by 0 bases and J by 1 base, leaving 9 bases between them. CDR3 in DNA: TGCAGTGCTAGAGATCATCGGGGGAACACTGAAGCTTTCTTT. Translating it yields CSARDHRGNTEAFF.

This chain connects TRBV3-1 to TRBJ1-4; no clear D gene. Germline CDR1 LGHDT, CDR2 YNNKEL (reference sequence). V lost 2 bases to trimming and J lost 7 bases, with 11 bases between them. The CDR3 runs to 14 residues. This chain's CDR3 is CASSQTPGTEKLFF. For the CDR3, the DNA is TGTGCCAGCAGCCAAACCCCCGGAACTGAAAAACTGTTTTTT.

This clonotype occurred many times. This chain connects TRBV12-3 or TRBV12-4 to TRBJ2-1; 14 nucleotides agree with TRBD2. The CDR3 is made up of 16 amino acids. Trimming removed 5 bases from V and 9 bases from J; junction bases left unmatched: 9. CDR3 amino acids: CASSPPGLAGGSEQFF. CDR3 in DNA: TGTGCCAGCAGTCCCCCCGGACTAGCGGGGGGCAGTGAGCAGTTCTTC.

The V call is TRBV30, the J call TRBJ2-5; 7 positions match TRBD1. Germline CDR1 and CDR2: GTSNPN and SVGIG (reference sequence). The length of the CDR3 is 13 residues. Unmatched junction bases numbered 1, after V lost 2 bases and J lost 1 base. The DNA of the CDR3 is TGTGCCTGGAGTCAGGGGGTCCAAGAGACCCAGTACTTC. Protein: CAWSQGVQETQYF.

This clonotype has a count of ten or more. The chain uses TRBV3-1 and TRBJ2-3; D is possibly TRBD2 (5 bases). V was shortened by 4 bases and J by 4 bases, with 12 bases between the two germline ends. Germline values: CDR1 LGHDT, CDR2 YNNKEL (reference sequence). CDR3 length: 14 amino acids. CDR3 nucleotide sequence: TGTGCCAGCAGCCCGGCGGTCGGGGCAGATACGCAGTATTTT. Translation: CASSPAVGADTQYF.

This clonotype has ten or more counts. The V and J genes are TRBV19 and TRBJ2-1; weak D call: TRBD2 (5 bases). The CDR3 has 15 residues. V dropped 7 bases and J dropped 4 bases, with 17 bases sitting between them. Germline V lookup: CDR1 LNHDA, CDR2 SQIVND (reference sequence). CDR3 sequence reads: CASTPPGLLYNEQFF. DNA of the CDR3: TGTGCCAGTACCCCTCCAGGACTCCTTTACAATGAGCAGTTCTTC.

This clonotype was seen once. J is TRBJ2-3 and V is TRBV7-3; no reliable D call. The germline V gene has CDR1 SGHTA and CDR2 FQGTGA. This CDR3 has 16 residues. Trimming took off 4 bases at V and 3 bases at J, with 17 bases between the two ends. The CDR3 region is CASSSSLGSLTDTQYF. CDR3 DNA sequence: TGTGCCAGCAGCTCCTCATTAGGGTCCCTGACAGATACGCAGTATTTT.

Ten or more counts support this clonotype. Written as DNA, the CDR3 is TGTGCCACCAGTGATCGAGGACAAACCCAAGAGACCCAGTACTTC. This encodes CATSDRGQTQETQYF. J is TRBJ2-5 and V is TRBV24-1; the D gene is possibly TRBD1 (5 bases). The CDR3 contains 15 residues. In germline, CDR1 is KGHDR, CDR2 SFDVKD. Trimming took 3 bases from V and 1 from J, leaving 11 bases between them.

In its sample, this clonotype was seen a few times. This clone may be a read error of a much larger clone one base away. CDR3 residues: CSAPEAPRRSNQPQHF. In DNA form, the CDR3 reads TGCAGTGCTCCCGAGGCCCCCAGGAGAAGCAATCAGCCCCAGCATTTT. This sequence joins TRBV20-1 and TRBJ1-5; D gene uncertain. CDR3 length equals 16 residues. Germline CDR1 and CDR2: DFQATT and SNEGSKA (reference sequence). V dropped 5 bases and J dropped 1 base, with 18 bases sitting between them.

As regards this clonotype: A much larger clone lies a single base off, so this may be a read error. The V gene is TRBV10-2, the J gene TRBJ2-5; 10 nucleotides agree with TRBD2. The CDR3 loop spans 18 amino acids. From germline, CDR1 is WSHSY and CDR2 SAAADI. V lost 2 bases to trimming and J lost 4 bases; unmatched junction nucleotides: 13. CDR3 DNA sequence: TGCGCCAGCAGTGAGATGAAAGCGGGGGGGCGGGTATTAGAGACCCAGTACTTC. Encoded protein: CASSEMKAGGRVLETQYF.

This clonotype was recorded a few times. A far larger clone is a single base away, which makes a read error likely. This rearrangement joins TRBV7-9 to TRBJ1-6, with 8 positions matching TRBD1. The germline gives CDR1 SEHNR, CDR2 FQNEAQ (reference sequence). This CDR3 contains 15 residues. V gave up 8 bases and J gave up 8 bases; unmatched junction bases: 11. CDR3 nucleotides: TGTGCCAGCGGCCGGGGACAGGTTAATGATTCACCCCTCCACTTT. This encodes CASGRGQVNDSPLHF.

In the case of this clonotype: A single base separates this from a much larger clone, so it may be a read error. The V call is TRBV3-1, the J call TRBJ2-2; no firm D call. CDR1 and CDR2 (germline): LGHDT, YNNKEL (reference sequence). This CDR3 is 15 amino acids long. CDR3 DNA sequence: TGTGCCAGCAACCAAGATCCCGCGAACACCGGGGAGCTGTTTTTT. Its protein is CASNQDPANTGELFF.

CDR3 protein: CASSRGTRADRGETQYF. CDR3 coding DNA: TGCGCCAGCAGCCGGGGAACCCGAGCGGACAGGGGAGAGACCCAGTACTTC. This sequence joins TRBV5-1 and TRBJ2-5; 9 bases line up with TRBD1. The germline V gene has CDR1 SGHRS and CDR2 YFSETQ. Germline trimming cut 4 bases from V and 4 bases from J; bases unmatched to any gene: 14. CDR3 length equals 17 residues.

Comments on this clonotype: A far larger clone is one nucleotide away, so this likely arose from a read error. This chain connects TRBV6-4 to TRBJ1-5; TRBD1 might be the D (6 bases). The germline V gene encodes CDR1 MRHNA and CDR2 SNTAGT. CDR3 length: 15 residues. In nucleotides, the CDR3 is TGTGCCAGCAGCCTGTGGGGGCAAGGGAATCAGACCCAGCATTTT. It translates to CASSLWGQGNQTQHF.